This T cell receptor (beta chain) came from a study of T cells in women clearing cervical HPV infection. The V end lost 2 bases, the J end lost 9 bases, and 14 bases lay between the germline ends. The germline V gene encodes CDR1 MGHRA and CDR2 YSYEKL. The CDR3 runs 14 residues. Concerning this clone: The CDR3 end is not reached by the read, which stops 3 residues before it; the germline J gene fills it in.

TCRdb's copy holds only in-frame clones and misses some; the assay was immunoSEQ multiplex PCR. This sample contains approximately 28,000 clones. Material: blood buffy coat. The chain uses TRBV4-1 and TRBJ1-5; D is perhaps TRBD1 (5 bases). The receptor was isolated from a woman between 18 and 75 years old with a cervical HPV16 infection that either progressed to CIN3+ or cleared (not recorded which). The CDR3 is CASSQRGSGRPQHF. The sequenced CDR3 bases are TGCGCCAGCAGCCAACGGGGGAGCGGTCGGCCC.